This T cell receptor (beta chain) originates from a study of radiotherapy plus CTLA-4 blockade in lung cancer. Study details: Disease control was present in roughly 29% of patients, and objective responses in under 20%. The study, taken as a whole, reports: It was early blood T cell clone dynamics, with interferon-beta, that reportedly best predicted response. Once radiotherapy plus ipilimumab had been given, TCR clones derived from tumor expanded in blood.

Measured with immunoSEQ multiplex PCR; TCRdb has only the in-frame clones, and not every one. The sample contains about 28,000 clones, about 80% of which appear only once. This clone turned up a few times. The antigen remains undetermined. The V end lost 8 bases, the J end lost 1 base, and 7 bases lay between the germline ends. CDR3 size: 12 residues. CDR1 LNHNV and CDR2 YYDKDF come from the germline V gene (reference sequence). Those with chemo-refractory metastatic non-small-cell lung cancer were treated with focal radiation combined with CTLA-4 blockade using ipilimumab. The chain has TRBV15 and TRBJ2-3; no reliable D call. The specimen was peripheral blood, collected from a patient treated with radiotherapy plus ipilimumab. The TCR comes from a human donor with non-small cell lung cancer that progressed on radiotherapy plus ipilimumab. The CDR3 region is CATSKGTDTQYF. The CDR3 bases are TGTGCCACCTCGAAGGGCACAGATACGCAGTATTTT. Full variable domain (remainder filled in from reference TRBV15 and TRBJ2-3): DAMVIQNPRYQVTQFGKPVTLSCSQTLNHNVMYWYQQKSSQAPKLLFHYYDKDFNNEADTPDNFQSRRPNTSFCFLDIRSPGLGDTAMYLCATSKGTDTQYFGPGTRLTVL.